A selection of T cell receptor beta chains follows, all from one sample in a study of cytomegalovirus exposure and HLA in healthy donors. Using immunoSEQ multiplex PCR, the repertoire was profiled, and TCRdb retains in-frame clones only, with some absent. Of more than 55,000 clones detected, approximately 96% appear once; the ten largest clones hold 0.9%. Sequenced input: PBMCs. Receptor source: a man between 18 and 29 years old in good health and CMV-seronegative. Both conserved end residues are part of each CDR3. A D gene is named only where the DNA matches it firmly. Clone size is stated in some rows and not others, as once, few, many or a class when expanded.

v_call,clone_size,d_call,j_call,cdr3_aa,cdr3_nt
TRBV6-6,-,-,TRBJ1-4,CASRPTGGATNEKLFF,TGTGCCAGCAGACCTACAGGTGGTGCAACTAATGAAAAACTGTTTTTT
TRBV30,-,-,TRBJ1-5,CAWSLRGGPIYSNQPQHF,TGTGCCTGGAGCCTGAGGGGGGGGCCAATTTATAGCAATCAGCCCCAGCATTTT
TRBV5-5,-,-,TRBJ2-5,CASSLDPTDEETQYF,TGTGCCAGCAGCTTGGATCCGACAGACGAAGAGACCCAGTACTTC
TRBV5-1,-,TRBD2,TRBJ2-3,CASSLFLAVSTDTQYF,TGCGCCAGCAGCTTGTTCCTAGCGGTTAGCACAGATACGCAGTATTTT
TRBV6-1,-,TRBD2,TRBJ2-7,CASSEVAPVAAGGGYEQYF,TGTGCCAGCAGTGAAGTAGCACCAGTGGCAGCGGGAGGTGGTTACGAGCAGTACTTC
TRBV10-3,-,-,TRBJ2-7,CAISGGGTLSHEQYF,TGTGCCATCAGTGGGGGCGGGACTCTCTCCCACGAGCAGTACTTC
TRBV7-9,-,TRBD1,TRBJ1-2,CASSSDRGRDYGYTF,TGTGCCAGCAGCTCCGACAGGGGGCGCGACTATGGCTACACCTTC
TRBV19,-,TRBD1,TRBJ1-2,CASLADPGTGAQRNYGYTF,TGTGCCAGCCTAGCGGATCCCGGGACAGGGGCTCAAAGGAACTATGGCTACACCTTC
TRBV7-9,-,TRBD1,TRBJ1-1,CASSLQGAGTEAFF,TGTGCCAGCAGCTTACAGGGGGCGGGAACTGAAGCTTTCTTT
TRBV5-1,-,TRBD1,TRBJ2-7,CASSSRTGGAYEQYF,TGCGCCAGCAGCTCTAGGACAGGGGGTGCCTACGAGCAGTACTTC
TRBV27,-,TRBD1,TRBJ2-7,CASSFGTGVYEQYF,TGTGCCAGCAGTTTTGGGACAGGCGTCTACGAGCAGTACTTC
TRBV19,-,-,TRBJ2-6,CASRPAGSGANVLTF,TGTGCCAGTAGACCCGCGGGGAGTGGGGCCAACGTCCTGACTTTC
TRBV7-9,-,TRBD2,TRBJ2-1,CASSTGLASNEQFF,TGTGCCAGCAGTACGGGACTAGCGTCAAATGAGCAGTTCTTC
TRBV19,-,-,TRBJ2-1,CASRRRLNNEQFF,TGTGCCAGTAGACGGAGGCTCAACAATGAGCAGTTCTTC
TRBV15,-,TRBD1,TRBJ1-4,CATSTGQGRDEKLFF,TGTGCCACCAGCACCGGACAGGGGCGGGATGAAAAACTGTTTTTT
TRBV4-1,-,TRBD1,TRBJ2-6,CASSQEWTGAGGANVLTF,TGCGCCAGCAGCCAAGAATGGACAGGGGCCGGAGGGGCCAACGTCCTGACTTTC
TRBV18,-,TRBD1,TRBJ2-7,CASSHPGQGPNEQYF,TGTGCCAGCTCACATCCGGGACAGGGCCCGAACGAGCAGTACTTC
TRBV5-3,-,TRBD2,TRBJ2-3,CARSCIGGGPIDTQYF,TGTGCCAGAAGCTGCATTGGGGGAGGGCCTATAGATACGCAGTATTTT
TRBV7-9,-,TRBD1,TRBJ2-5,CASSSIWTGEETQYF,TGTGCCAGCAGCTCAATATGGACAGGGGAAGAGACCCAGTACTTC
TRBV19,-,-,TRBJ1-5,CASSIDVNQPQHF,TGTGCCAGTAGTATAGACGTTAATCAGCCCCAGCATTTT
TRBV28,-,-,TRBJ2-5,CASSPRRVQGQETQYF,TGTGCCAGCAGTCCCAGACGGGTACAGGGACAAGAGACCCAGTACTTC
TRBV7-2,-,TRBD2,TRBJ2-5,CASSLVTSGRETQYF,TGTGCCAGCAGCTTAGTTACCAGCGGGAGGGAGACCCAGTACTTC
TRBV14,-,-,TRBJ2-7,CASSRSAAYSYEQYF,TGTGCCAGCAGCCGGTCGGCGGCTTACTCCTACGAGCAGTACTTC
TRBV7-9,-,-,TRBJ1-4,CASSLVSRWATNEKLFF,TGTGCCAGCAGCTTAGTGAGCAGATGGGCTACTAATGAAAAACTGTTTTTT
TRBV7-9,-,-,TRBJ1-3,CASSLALPGGNTIYF,TGTGCCAGCAGCTTAGCGCTCCCGGGTGGAAACACCATATATTTT
TRBV30,-,TRBD1,TRBJ1-1,CAWGQGYTEAFF,TGTGCCTGGGGACAGGGGTATACTGAAGCTTTCTTT
TRBV11-2,-,-,TRBJ2-1,CASSLILLADYNEQFF,TGTGCCAGCAGCTTAATTCTGCTTGCGGATTACAATGAGCAGTTCTTC
TRBV27,-,-,TRBJ2-5,CASMGREETQYF,TGTGCCAGCATGGGCCGTGAAGAGACCCAGTACTTC
TRBV27,-,-,TRBJ2-7,CASSLWGLSYEQYF,TGTGCCAGCAGTTTATGGGGGCTCTCCTACGAGCAGTACTTC
TRBV10-3,-,-,TRBJ2-5,CATSLGAETQYF,TGTGCCACCTCTCTGGGGGCAGAGACCCAGTACTTC
TRBV9,-,TRBD1,TRBJ1-5,CASSAGQGLQPQHF,TGTGCCAGCAGCGCCGGACAGGGGCTTCAGCCCCAGCATTTT
TRBV29-1,-,TRBD2,TRBJ2-1,CSAGGLADYNEQFF,TGCAGCGCGGGGGGACTAGCGGACTACAATGAGCAGTTCTTC
TRBV9,-,TRBD2,TRBJ2-2,CASSTPSSGSRGELFF,TGTGCCAGCAGCACCCCGAGTAGCGGGAGTCGAGGGGAGCTGTTTTTT
TRBV10-1,-,TRBD2,TRBJ2-7,CASSASGSSYEQYF,TGCGCCAGCTCTGCTAGCGGAAGCTCCTACGAGCAGTACTTC
TRBV20-1,-,-,TRBJ2-1,CSAESYNEQFF,TGCAGTGCTGAGTCCTACAATGAGCAGTTCTTC
TRBV5-4,-,TRBD1,TRBJ2-7,CASSLGTGLSPYEQYF,TGTGCCAGCAGCCTAGGGACAGGGCTGAGTCCCTACGAGCAGTACTTC
TRBV27,-,-,TRBJ2-3,CASSSSHRTDTQYF,TGTGCCAGCAGTTCATCACACCGCACAGATACGCAGTATTTT
TRBV28,-,-,TRBJ1-4,CASSPGKLTNEKLFF,TGTGCCAGCAGTCCCGGGAAACTAACTAATGAAAAACTGTTTTTT
TRBV5-1,-,-,TRBJ2-3,CASSAADTDTQYF,TGCGCCAGCTCCGCAGCGGACACAGATACGCAGTATTTT
TRBV27,-,-,TRBJ1-5,CASSPSSNQPQHF,TGTGCCAGCAGTCCCTCTTCCAATCAGCCCCAGCATTTT
TRBV10-3,-,TRBD1,TRBJ2-7,CAISGGTDQPYEQYF,TGTGCCATCAGTGGGGGGACAGATCAACCCTACGAGCAGTACTTC
TRBV4-3,once,-,TRBJ2-1,CASSFTGAGNEQFF,TGCGCCAGCAGCTTTACGGGAGCCGGAAATGAGCAGTTCTTC
TRBV4-1,-,-,TRBJ2-7,CASSQPSAYEQYF,TGCGCCAGCAGCCAACCCTCAGCCTACGAGCAGTACTTC
TRBV10-3,-,-,TRBJ2-5,CAISEAGVLETQYF,TGTGCCATCAGTGAGGCAGGGGTTCTGGAGACCCAGTACTTC
TRBV5-1,-,TRBD2,TRBJ2-1,CASSKTSGERGYNEQFF,TGCGCCAGCAGTAAGACTAGCGGGGAGAGGGGTTACAATGAGCAGTTCTTC
TRBV7-8,-,TRBD2,TRBJ2-3,CASSGRLAGTGTDTQYF,TGTGCCAGCAGCGGTCGACTAGCGGGAACGGGCACAGATACGCAGTATTTT
TRBV5-6,-,-,TRBJ2-7,CASSVKKGLPYEQYF,TGTGCCAGCAGCGTAAAAAAGGGACTTCCCTACGAGCAGTACTTC
TRBV2,-,-,TRBJ2-7,CASSELGDQPAYEQYF,TGTGCCAGCAGTGAATTGGGAGACCAACCGGCCTACGAGCAGTACTTC
TRBV6-5,-,-,TRBJ1-2,CASSRGRAWGYTF,TGTGCCAGCAGCAGGGGACGGGCCTGGGGCTACACCTTC
TRBV28,-,TRBD1,TRBJ1-2,CASTGTAYGYTF,TGTGCCAGCACCGGGACAGCATATGGCTACACCTTC
TRBV28,-,-,TRBJ1-2,CASSLRGYGYTF,TGTGCCAGCAGTTTACGGGGCTATGGCTACACCTTC
TRBV11-2,-,-,TRBJ2-7,CASSFVSVLDEQYF,TGTGCCAGCAGCTTTGTCTCAGTCCTCGACGAGCAGTACTTC
TRBV6-5,-,TRBD1,TRBJ1-3,CASSGQGAGGNTIYF,TGTGCCAGCAGCGGACAGGGGGCGGGAGGAAACACCATATATTTT
TRBV11-2,-,TRBD2,TRBJ2-3,CASSQIAGGPEDTQYF,TGTGCCAGCAGCCAAATAGCGGGAGGGCCGGAAGATACGCAGTATTTT
TRBV19,once,TRBD1,TRBJ2-1,CASSTRDSVSEQFF,TGTGCCAGTAGTACGAGGGACAGCGTCTCTGAGCAGTTCTTC
TRBV29-1,-,TRBD1,TRBJ2-7,CSVGPGGLEQYF,TGCAGCGTTGGCCCAGGGGGCCTCGAGCAGTACTTC
TRBV9,-,TRBD2,TRBJ2-3,CASSAAGLAFGDTQYF,TGTGCCAGCAGCGCGGCCGGACTAGCATTCGGGGATACGCAGTATTTT
TRBV5-6,-,-,TRBJ1-4,CASSLGGFAEKLFF,TGTGCCAGCAGCCTAGGAGGGTTCGCGGAAAAACTGTTTTTT
TRBV6-4,-,-,TRBJ2-3,CASSTSAETSTDTQYF,TGTGCCAGCTCTACCTCGGCCGAGACTAGCACAGATACGCAGTATTTT
TRBV23-1,-,-,TRBJ2-7,CASTLGGVHEQYF,TGCGCCAGCACCCTAGGGGGGGTCCACGAGCAGTACTTC